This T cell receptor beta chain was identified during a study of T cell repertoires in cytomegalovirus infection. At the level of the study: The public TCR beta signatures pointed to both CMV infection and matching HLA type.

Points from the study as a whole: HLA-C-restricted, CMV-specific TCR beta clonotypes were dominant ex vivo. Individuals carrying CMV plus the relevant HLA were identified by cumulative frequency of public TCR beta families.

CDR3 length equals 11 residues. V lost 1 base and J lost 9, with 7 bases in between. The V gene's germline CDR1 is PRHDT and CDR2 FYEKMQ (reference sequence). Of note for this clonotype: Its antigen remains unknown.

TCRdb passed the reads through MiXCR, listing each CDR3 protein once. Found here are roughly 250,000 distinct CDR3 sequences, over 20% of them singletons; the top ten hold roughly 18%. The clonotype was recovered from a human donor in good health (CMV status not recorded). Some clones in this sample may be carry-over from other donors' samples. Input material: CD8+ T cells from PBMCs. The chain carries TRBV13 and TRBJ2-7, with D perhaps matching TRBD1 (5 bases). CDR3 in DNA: TGTGCCAGCAGCTTAGATCAGGGGCAGTACTTC. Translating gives CASSLDQGQYF.